The 30 T cell receptor beta chains in this list originate from one sample, sequenced in a study of metastatic and nonmetastatic thyroid tumors. All patients were untreated before thyroid surgery. MiXCR was used by TCRdb to re-call the PCR reads. The sample yields about 14,000 clones, roughly 29% seen once. Sample: tumor tissue. The source of these receptors is a female donor with papillary thyroid cancer or a benign thyroid nodule (not recorded which). Some clones in this sample may be carry-over from other donors' samples.

This clone showed up just a few times. This chain uses TRBV12-5 with TRBJ1-3; a possible D gene is TRBD1 (6 bases). Germline V lookup: CDR1 LGHNT, CDR2 FRNRAP. V gave up 4 bases and J gave up 6 bases, with 13 bases separating them. The CDR3 is 14 amino acids. CDR3 nucleotides: TGTGCTAGTGGTTCCCTTCGGACAGCAAACACCATATATTTT. It yields the protein CASGSLRTANTIYF.

This clone is medium-sized in the sample. This CDR3 reads CSARETGYYGYTF. In DNA form, the CDR3 reads TGCAGTGCTAGGGAGACAGGGTACTATGGCTACACCTTC. The J gene is TRBJ1-2, the V gene TRBV20-1; TRBD1 aligns across 7 bases. The CDR3 spans 13 residues. Germline trimming cut 3 bases from V and 3 bases from J; bases unmatched to any gene: 4. Germline CDR1 is DFQATT and CDR2 is SNEGSKA (reference sequence).

V usage is TRBV11-2 and J usage is TRBJ2-3; 9 bases line up with TRBD2. V was clipped by 10 bases and J by 1 base; unmatched bases: 18. Germline-derived CDR1 and CDR2 are SGHAT and FQNNGV. The CDR3 consists of 18 residues. The CDR3 sequence is CAISSPGLAGGRTDTQYF. The CDR3 coding sequence is TGTGCCATCAGTTCCCCGGGACTAGCTGGGGGACGCACAGATACGCAGTATTTT.

This clone turned up a few times. This sequence joins TRBV15 and TRBJ2-5; D might be TRBD1 (5 bases). Per germline, CDR1 LNHNV and CDR2 YYDKDF (reference sequence). Trimming left V 0 bases short and J 4 bases short, with 12 bases between. CDR3 length: 15 residues. The CDR3: CATSRDFGHLETQYF. In DNA form, the CDR3 reads TGTGCCACCAGCAGAGATTTCGGACACCTAGAGACCCAGTACTTC.

The chain links TRBV28 to TRBJ2-7; D is perhaps TRBD2 (7 bases). Trimming took off 5 bases at V and 6 bases at J, with 20 bases between the two ends. The germline CDR1 and CDR2 sequences are MDHEN and SYDVKM. The CDR3 is 15 amino acids. As DNA, the CDR3 is TGTGCCAGCAGTACCCCCGTTCGGGGGGCGATCGAGCAGTACTTC. Translated: CASSTPVRGAIEQYF.

In this sample, this clone turned up a few times. The junction departs from germline at one end; a sequencing error may be responsible. The rearrangement links TRBV30 to TRBJ1-5, with D hard to call. The length of the CDR3 is 15 residues. From germline, CDR1 is GTSNPN and CDR2 SVGIG (reference sequence). The CDR3 nucleotides read TGTGCCCGGAGCACGACATGGAGGAGCAATCAGCCCCAGCATTTT. Its protein is CARSTTWRSNQPQHF.

V and J are TRBV5-1 and TRBJ2-7, with 10 bases lining up with TRBD2. The germline V gene has CDR1 SGHRS and CDR2 YFSETQ. This CDR3 is built from 15 residues. Trimming cost V 0 bases and J 7 bases; bases outside gene matches: 7. The CDR3 DNA reads TGCGCCAGCAGCTTGGGAACTAGCGGGATAGGTGAGCAGTACGTC. Translated, it gives CASSLGTSGIGEQYV.

This chain joins TRBV6-1 and TRBJ2-1, with 8 nucleotides matching TRBD2. From germline, CDR1 is MNHNS and CDR2 SASEGT. V trimming: 5 bases; J trimming: 9 bases; junction bases outside the gene matches: 9. The CDR3 spans 14 residues. The CDR3 region is CASSPQAGVVEQFF. DNA for the CDR3: TGTGCCAGCAGTCCCCAAGCGGGAGTAGTTGAGCAGTTCTTC.

This clone was observed a handful of times. The chain combines TRBV28 with TRBJ1-2; D call uncertain. Trimming took 4 bases from V and 2 from J, leaving 2 bases between them. CDR1 and CDR2 from the germline V gene are MDHEN and SYDVKM. This CDR3 contains 11 residues. As DNA, the CDR3 is TGTGCCAGCAGTTCCAACTATGGCTACACCTTC. The encoded protein is CASSSNYGYTF.

The chain uses TRBV11-1 and TRBJ2-1; no reliable D call. V was shortened by 1 base and J by 4 bases, with 11 bases between the two germline ends. The CDR3 spans 15 residues. Germline-derived CDR1 and CDR2 are SGHAT and FQDESV (reference sequence). The DNA for the CDR3 is TGTGCCAGCAGCTTAGGCGTGGCGGCTTACAATGAGCAGTTCTTC. It codes for CASSLGVAAYNEQFF.

This clone was found a few times. V and J are TRBV6-5 and TRBJ1-2; TRBD1 is a possible D gene (5 bases). Germline V gene lookup returns CDR1 MNHEY and CDR2 SVGAGI. V lost 2 bases to trimming and J lost 4 bases, with 5 bases between them. The CDR3 loop spans 12 amino acids. CDR3 loop: CASSYGGYGYTF. CDR3 sequence (DNA): TGTGCCAGCAGTTACGGGGGCTATGGCTACACCTTC.

The V call is TRBV13, the J call TRBJ2-5; D is possibly TRBD1 or TRBD2 (5 bases each). The CDR3 is 16 amino acids. Germline CDR1 reads PRHDT; CDR2 reads FYEKMQ (reference sequence). V lost 7 bases, J lost 4 bases, and 22 bases lay in between. As DNA, the CDR3 is TGTGCCAGCACACTTCGGGGCAGAACGAGGGCAGAGACCCAGTACTTC. Translating gives CASTLRGRTRAETQYF.

The V call is TRBV28, the J call TRBJ2-7, with D perhaps assigned TRBD1 or TRBD2 (5 bases each). Germline CDR1 is MDHEN and CDR2 is SYDVKM. This CDR3 is 13 amino acids long. The V end lost 7 bases, the J end lost 1 base, and 11 bases lay between the germline ends. CDR3 amino acids: CASTFGASYEQYF. The CDR3 DNA reads as TGTGCCAGCACTTTCGGGGCATCCTACGAGCAGTACTTC.

This clone is termed medium-sized. J is TRBJ2-7 and V is TRBV2; 11 nucleotides match TRBD2. This CDR3 has 14 residues. V dropped 4 bases and J dropped 5; count of bases not matched to a gene: 4. Germline V gives CDR1 SNHLY, CDR2 FYNNEI. CDR3 amino acids: CASSVGLADNEQYF. The CDR3 nucleotides are TGTGCCAGCAGTGTGGGACTAGCGGATAACGAGCAGTACTTC.

For this clone: A read error may explain this, as a much larger clone is one base away. The gene calls are TRBV27 and TRBJ2-1; 8 nucleotides line up with TRBD1. CDR3 length equals 16 residues. In germline, CDR1 is MNHEY, CDR2 SMNVEV (reference sequence). V trimming: 6 bases; J trimming: 8 bases; junction bases outside the gene matches: 15. CDR3 amino acids: CASRPPGGGTWDEQFF. In DNA, the CDR3 is TGTGCCAGCAGACCCCCAGGGGGCGGGACGTGGGATGAGCAGTTCTTC.

This sequence joins TRBV4-1 and TRBJ1-2; the D gene is possibly TRBD1 (6 bases). Trimming pared 1 base from V and 1 base from J, leaving 13 bases between. This CDR3 contains 16 residues. CDR1 and CDR2 (germline): MGHRA, YSYEKL. The CDR3 region is CASSQVGGPLNYGYTF. DNA for the CDR3: TGCGCCAGCAGCCAAGTCGGGGGGCCGCTTAACTATGGCTACACCTTC.

In its sample, this clone was seen many times. The J gene is TRBJ1-3, the V gene TRBV20-1; no clear D. The germline CDR1 and CDR2 sequences are DFQATT and SNEGSKA (reference sequence). The CDR3 consists of 14 residues. Between the trimmed V and J ends, which lost 2 bases and 3 bases, there was a span of 11 bases. The CDR3 region has the DNA TGCAGTGCTAGATTTGCGGGGATTGGAAACACCATATATTTT. Translated: CSARFAGIGNTIYF.

In this sample, this clone turned up a few times. This rearrangement joins TRBV19 to TRBJ2-7; D possibly corresponds to TRBD1 (6 bases). The CDR3 is made up of 13 amino acids. Looked up from germline, CDR1 is LNHDA and CDR2 is SQIVND (reference sequence). V dropped 3 bases and J dropped 2 bases, with 8 bases sitting between them. The CDR3 here is CASSIGTPYEQYF. DNA for the CDR3: TGTGCCAGTAGTATTGGGACACCCTACGAGCAGTACTTC. Using reference TRBV19 and TRBJ2-7 for the parts outside the CDR3, the full variable domain is DGGITQSPKYLFRKEGQNVTLSCEQNLNHDAMYWYRQDPGQGLRLIYYSQIVNDFQKGDIAEGYSVSREKKESFPLTVTSAQKNPTAFYLCASSIGTPYEQYFGPGTRLTVT.

This clone is medium-sized (0.01 to 0.1%) within its sample. V is TRBV20-1 and J is TRBJ1-6, with a weak D call TRBD1 (6 bases). V was pared by 3 bases and J by 7 bases, with 13 bases between. Germline assignment: CDR1 DFQATT and CDR2 SNEGSKA (reference sequence). There are 14 residues in the CDR3. The CDR3 DNA follows: TGCAGTGCTAGGGGACATTCCGTCAATTCACCCCTCCACTTT. It is translated as CSARGHSVNSPLHF.

This clone was counted at least ten times. The V gene is TRBV4-2, the J gene TRBJ1-1; 8 nucleotides line up with TRBD1. The CDR3 runs 17 residues. Germline V gene lookup returns CDR1 LGHNA and CDR2 YNFKEQ. Trimming took 4 bases from V and 1 from J; bases not matched to a gene: 11. The CDR3 DNA reads as TGTGCCAGCAGCCCCAAACGACAGGGGATTCGGAACACTGAAGCTTTCTTT. This sequence encodes CASSPKRQGIRNTEAFF.

This clone is medium-sized in the sample. The V call is TRBV7-8, the J call TRBJ1-2; D may be TRBD1 (5 bases). V was pared by 2 bases and J by 7 bases, with 11 bases between. The CDR3 has 13 amino acids. Per germline, CDR1 SGHVS and CDR2 FQNEAQ. This CDR3 is CASSLSVGTGYTF. CDR3 DNA sequence: TGTGCCAGCAGCTTATCCGTCGGGACTGGCTACACCTTC.

Of note for this clone: A much larger clone differs by one base, so this may be a read error. V usage is TRBV6-5 and J usage is TRBJ1-3, with TRBD1 identical over 12 bases. The CDR3 is 18 residues long. J was trimmed by 4 bases and V by 7 bases; bases with no gene match: 14. Germline lookup yields CDR1 MNHEY and CDR2 SVGAGI. CDR3: CASIPTPGQGAPGNTIYF. The CDR3 DNA reads TGTGCCAGCATCCCCACCCCGGGACAGGGGGCGCCGGGAAACACCATATATTTT.

This clone was seen only a few times. This chain joins TRBV28 and TRBJ1-2, with D possibly TRBD1 on 6 matching bases. CDR1 is MDHEN, CDR2 SYDVKM, per germline. V gave up 4 bases and J gave up 8 bases, with 20 bases separating them. The CDR3 has 15 residues. CDR3 nucleotides: TGTGCCAGCAGTTGGCCGGGGACACCGACGAGGGGCTACACCTTC. It translates to CASSWPGTPTRGYTF.

The rearrangement uses TRBV5-1 and TRBJ2-3; no clear D gene. This CDR3 is 13 amino acids long. V lost 4 bases, J lost 6 bases, and 12 bases lay in between. The germline V gene encodes CDR1 SGHRS and CDR2 YFSETQ. The CDR3 nucleotides read TGCGCCAGCAGCGCACTCAGGACGGATACGCAGTATTTT. Translation gives CASSALRTDTQYF.

This clone appeared once. The V gene is TRBV19, the J gene TRBJ1-6, with D possibly being TRBD1 (6 bases). The V end was cut by 3 bases, the J end by 8 bases, with 17 bases between. From germline, CDR1 is LNHDA and CDR2 SQIVND (reference sequence). This CDR3 has 16 residues. In DNA form, the CDR3 reads TGTGCCAGTAGTATTCTCGTCGGGGGGGCTGATTCACCCCTCCACTTT. Amino acid sequence: CASSILVGGADSPLHF.

V is TRBV3-1 and J is TRBJ2-2, with D unresolved. This CDR3 is built from 12 residues. Per germline, CDR1 LGHDT and CDR2 YNNKEL (reference sequence). Trimming cost V 1 base and J 5 bases, with 2 bases left between them. CDR3: CASSQGTGELFF. The CDR3 coding sequence is TGTGCCAGCAGCCAAGGAACCGGGGAGCTGTTTTTT.

With regard to this clone: The junction differs from germline at one of its ends, possibly a read error. This rearrangement joins TRBV12-3 or TRBV12-4 to TRBJ2-3, with 7 nucleotides matching TRBD1. The CDR3 is 15 residues long. The CDR3 nucleotides are TGTGCCAGCAGTACCAGGGGGACGTATACAGATACGCGGTATTTT. Translated, it gives CASSTRGTYTDTRYF.

This clone has a count of ten or more. This rearrangement joins TRBV7-9 to TRBJ2-7; no firm D call. Between the trimmed V and J ends, which lost 1 base and 0 bases, there was a span of 10 bases. The CDR3 contains 15 residues. Looked up from germline, CDR1 is SEHNR and CDR2 is FQNEAQ (reference sequence). CDR3 coding DNA: TGTGCCAGCAGCTTAGGGGCCGCTAGCTCCTACGAGCAGTACTTC. Protein product: CASSLGAASSYEQYF.

This clone was observed a few times. V is TRBV28 and J is TRBJ2-1; 11 bases are shared with TRBD2. The CDR3 is made up of 17 amino acids. Losses at the gene ends were 2 bases for V and 0 bases for J; bases not matched to a gene: 3. The germline CDR1 and CDR2 sequences are MDHEN and SYDVKM. The CDR3 nucleotides read TGTGCCAGCAGTTTAGGGCTAGCGGGAGGCTCCTACAATGAGCAGTTCTTC. This translates into CASSLGLAGGSYNEQFF. Variable domain in full (rest from reference TRBV28 and TRBJ2-1): DVKVTQSSRYLVKRTGEKVFLECVQDMDHENMFWYRQDPGLGLRLIYFSYDVKMKEKGDIPEGYSVSREKKERFSLILESASTNQTSMYLCASSLGLAGGSYNEQFFGPGTRLTVL.

This clone was seen many times. This rearrangement joins TRBV18 to TRBJ2-7; 10 bases are a match to TRBD2. Germline V CDR1 and CDR2: KGHSH, LQKENI. The CDR3 totals 15 residues. The V segment lost 4 bases and the J segment 4 bases; nucleotides outside the gene matches: 7. The CDR3 coding sequence is TGTGCCAGCTCACATAGCGGGAGGCCCGAATACGAGCAGTACTTC. This translates into CASSHSGRPEYEQYF. Full variable domain (outside the CDR3, taken from reference TRBV18 and TRBJ2-7): NAGVMQNPRHLVRRRGQEARLRCSPMKGHSHVYWYRQLPEEGLKFMVYLQKENIIDESGMPKERFSAEFPKEGPSILRIQQVVRGDSAAYFCASSHSGRPEYEQYFGPGTRLTVT.